This T cell receptor beta chain was recovered during a study of early T cells in non-severe SARS-CoV-2 infection. This clonotype was observed many times. The CDR3 sequence is 13 residues long. V was shortened by 4 bases and J by 5 bases, with 11 bases between the two germline ends. From germline, CDR1 is SGHVS and CDR2 FQNEAQ. From the 5' RACE reads, TCRdb called clonotypes with MiXCR, one entry per CDR3 protein. The table lists 75,000 to 90,000 distinct CDR3 sequences, under 15% of them singletons. The chain couples TRBV7-8 to TRBJ2-5; D is uncertain. The source is an adult who was a healthcare worker with PCR-confirmed SARS-CoV-2 infection or an uninfected control (not recorded which). Sequenced input: whole blood. CDR3 sequence: CASSSNMGETQYF. As DNA, the CDR3 is TGTGCCAGCAGCTCCAACATGGGCGAGACCCAGTACTTC.